The T cell receptor beta chain described here comes from a study of a mutant IDH1 vaccine in newly diagnosed glioma. Study details: Either 4-6 weeks after radiotherapy alone or alongside temozolomide, vaccination was begun. Patients previously underwent radiotherapy, temozolomide, or both, and most underwent both.

CDR1 is LNHDA, CDR2 SQIVND, per germline (reference sequence). The CDR3 is 14 amino acids. Between the trimmed V and J ends, which lost 6 bases and 2 bases, there was a span of 11 bases. Some clones are missing from TCRdb's copy, which holds only in-frame ones; the method was immunoSEQ multiplex PCR. This sample has about 60,000 clones, with around four fifths found just once. Points on this clone: Its target is not known.

Time point here: week 35, safety follow-up. With topical imiquimod, each dose of the vaccine consisted of 300 ug of mutant IDH1 20-mer peptide. V gene TRBV19 combines with J gene TRBJ1-3, with D tentatively TRBD1 (5 bases). The clonotype was recovered from a man younger than 45 with glioma. The source material was PBMCs, sampled from a glioma patient whose treatment included an IDH1 peptide vaccine. CDR3 nucleotides: TGTGCCAGTAGCGCAGGGTCAGCTGGAAACACCATATATTTT. Its protein product is CASSAGSAGNTIYF.